The clone carrying this T cell receptor beta chain was seen a few times. A single record per CDR3 protein comes from TCRdb applying MiXCR to the RT-PCR reads. Among hundreds of thousands of distinct CDR3 sequences listed, around 14% were seen once. V was clipped by 2 bases and J by 2 bases, with 9 bases between them. This CDR3 has 14 amino acids. In germline, CDR1 is LGHDT, CDR2 YNNKEL (reference sequence). The sample comprised memory CD4+ T cells from blood. The genes are TRBV3-1 and TRBJ1-1, with no clear D. The TCR was taken from a female donor in good health, serving as a healthy control. The CDR3: CASSQTVLNTEAFF. The CDR3 region has the DNA TGTGCCAGCAGCCAAACAGTTCTTAACACTGAAGCTTTCTTT.